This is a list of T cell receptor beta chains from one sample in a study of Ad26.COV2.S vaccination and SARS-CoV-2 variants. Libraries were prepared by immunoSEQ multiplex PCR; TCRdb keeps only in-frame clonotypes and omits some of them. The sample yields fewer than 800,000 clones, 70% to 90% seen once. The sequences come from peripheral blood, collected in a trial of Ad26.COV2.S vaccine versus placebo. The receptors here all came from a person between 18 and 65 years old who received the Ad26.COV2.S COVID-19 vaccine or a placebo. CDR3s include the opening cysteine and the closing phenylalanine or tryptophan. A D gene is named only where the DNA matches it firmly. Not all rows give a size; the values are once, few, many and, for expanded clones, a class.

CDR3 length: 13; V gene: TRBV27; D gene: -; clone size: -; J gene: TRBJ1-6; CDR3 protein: CASSPRIQEPLHF; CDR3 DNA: TGTGCCAGCAGTCCCAGGATTCAAGAGCCCCTCCACTTT
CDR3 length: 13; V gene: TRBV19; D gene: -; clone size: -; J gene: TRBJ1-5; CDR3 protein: CASTDSFNQPQHF; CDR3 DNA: TGTGCCAGTACCGACAGTTTCAATCAGCCCCAGCATTTT
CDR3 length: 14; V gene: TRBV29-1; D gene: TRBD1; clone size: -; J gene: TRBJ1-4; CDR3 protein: CSVGGTAYNEKLFF; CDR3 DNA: TGCAGCGTTGGCGGGACAGCGTATAATGAAAAACTGTTTTTT
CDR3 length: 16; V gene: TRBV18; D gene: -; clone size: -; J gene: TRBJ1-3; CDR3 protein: CASSPQDSYSGNTIYF; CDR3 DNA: TGTGCCAGCTCACCACAAGACAGCTACTCTGGAAACACCATATATTTT
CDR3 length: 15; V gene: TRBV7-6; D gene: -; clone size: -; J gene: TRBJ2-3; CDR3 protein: CASSEAQGGTDTQYF; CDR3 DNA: TGTGCCAGCAGCGAGGCGCAGGGTGGGACAGATACGCAGTATTTT
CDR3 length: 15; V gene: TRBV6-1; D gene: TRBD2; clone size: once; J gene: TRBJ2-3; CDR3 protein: CASREAGVSTDTQYF; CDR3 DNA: TGTGCCAGCAGAGAAGCGGGAGTAAGCACAGATACGCAGTATTTT
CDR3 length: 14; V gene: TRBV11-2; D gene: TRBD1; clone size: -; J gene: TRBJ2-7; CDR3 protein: CASSFSQGGYEQYF; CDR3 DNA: TGTGCCAGCAGCTTTTCACAGGGGGGATACGAGCAGTACTTC
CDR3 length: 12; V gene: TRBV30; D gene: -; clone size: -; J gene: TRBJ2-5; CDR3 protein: CAWSKLGETQYF; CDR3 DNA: TGTGCCTGGAGTAAGCTGGGGGAGACCCAGTACTTC
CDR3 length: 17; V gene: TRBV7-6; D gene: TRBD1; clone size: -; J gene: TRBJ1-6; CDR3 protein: CASSSDRGGLLNSPLHF; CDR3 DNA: TGTGCCAGCAGCTCGGACAGGGGTGGGTTGCTTAATTCACCCCTCCACTTT
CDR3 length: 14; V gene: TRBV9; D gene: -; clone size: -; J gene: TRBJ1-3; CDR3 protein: CASSVDFLRNTIYF; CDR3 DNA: TGTGCCAGCAGCGTAGACTTTTTAAGAAACACCATATATTTT
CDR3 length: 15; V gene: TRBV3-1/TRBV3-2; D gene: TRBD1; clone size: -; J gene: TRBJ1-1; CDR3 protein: CASSQEWTGVTEAFF; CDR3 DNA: TGTGCCAGCAGCCAAGAATGGACAGGGGTCACTGAAGCTTTCTTT
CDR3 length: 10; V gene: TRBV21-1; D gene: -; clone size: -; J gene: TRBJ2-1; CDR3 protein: CASRRNEQFF; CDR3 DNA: TGTGCCAGCAGGCGGAATGAGCAGTTCTTC
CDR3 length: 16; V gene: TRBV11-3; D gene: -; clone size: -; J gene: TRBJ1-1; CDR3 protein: CASSSRGDPEGTEAFF; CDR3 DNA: TGTGCCAGCAGCTCTAGAGGGGACCCGGAGGGCACTGAAGCTTTCTTT
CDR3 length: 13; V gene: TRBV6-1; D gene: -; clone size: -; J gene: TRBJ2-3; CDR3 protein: CASSDPGRDTQYF; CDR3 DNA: TGTGCCAGCAGTGACCCGGGGAGGGATACGCAGTATTTT
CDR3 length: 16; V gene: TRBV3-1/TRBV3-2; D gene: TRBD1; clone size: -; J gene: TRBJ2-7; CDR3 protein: CASSQVSAGGSYEQYF; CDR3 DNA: TGTGCCAGCAGCCAAGTCTCCGCAGGGGGCTCCTACGAGCAGTACTTC
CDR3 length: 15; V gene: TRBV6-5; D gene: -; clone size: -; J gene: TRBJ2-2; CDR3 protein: CASSYLTVGTGELFF; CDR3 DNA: TGTGCCAGCAGTTACCTGACAGTTGGCACCGGGGAGCTGTTTTTT
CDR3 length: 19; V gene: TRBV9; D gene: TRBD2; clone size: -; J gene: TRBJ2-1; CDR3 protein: CASSVDGTSAQTSYNEQFF; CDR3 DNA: TGTGCCAGCAGCGTAGATGGGACTAGCGCCCAAACCTCCTACAATGAGCAGTTCTTC
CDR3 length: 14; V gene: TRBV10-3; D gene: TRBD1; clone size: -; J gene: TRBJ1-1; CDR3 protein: CAISGTGDGTEAFF; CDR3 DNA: TGTGCCATCAGTGGAACAGGGGATGGGACTGAAGCTTTCTTT
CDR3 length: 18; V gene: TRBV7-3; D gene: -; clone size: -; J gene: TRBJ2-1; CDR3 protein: CASSLGPTLGLPYNEQFF; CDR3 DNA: TGTGCCAGCAGCTTGGGCCCAACTTTGGGGCTACCTTACAATGAGCAGTTCTTC
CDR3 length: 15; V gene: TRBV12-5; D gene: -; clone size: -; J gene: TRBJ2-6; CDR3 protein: CASGFATSGANVLTF; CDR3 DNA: TGTGCTAGTGGCTTCGCTACCTCTGGGGCCAACGTCCTGACTTTC
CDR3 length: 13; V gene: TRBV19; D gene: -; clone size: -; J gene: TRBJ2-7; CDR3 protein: CASSPGLRNEQYF; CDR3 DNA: TGTGCCAGTAGCCCGGGCCTGAGGAACGAGCAGTACTTC
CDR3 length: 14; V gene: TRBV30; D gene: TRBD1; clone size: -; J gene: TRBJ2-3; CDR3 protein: CAWSGGQGTDTQYF; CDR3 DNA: TGTGCCTGGAGTGGGGGACAGGGAACAGATACGCAGTATTTT
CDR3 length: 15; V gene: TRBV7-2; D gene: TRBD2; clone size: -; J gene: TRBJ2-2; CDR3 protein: CASSFSGGYTGELFF; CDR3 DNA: TGTGCCAGCAGTTTTAGCGGGGGGTACACCGGGGAGCTGTTTTTT
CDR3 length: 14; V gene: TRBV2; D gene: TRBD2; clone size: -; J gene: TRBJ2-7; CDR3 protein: CASSGLAVSYEQYF; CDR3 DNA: TGTGCCAGCAGCGGACTAGCGGTCTCCTACGAGCAGTACTTC
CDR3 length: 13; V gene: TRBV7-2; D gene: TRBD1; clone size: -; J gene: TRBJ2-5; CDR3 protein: CASSLAGGETQYF; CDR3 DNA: TGTGCCAGCAGCTTAGCAGGGGGCGAGACCCAGTACTTC
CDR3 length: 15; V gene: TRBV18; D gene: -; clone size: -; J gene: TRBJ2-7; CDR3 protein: CASSQGQPTSYEQYF; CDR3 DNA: TGTGCCAGCTCACAAGGACAGCCCACCTCCTACGAGCAGTACTTC
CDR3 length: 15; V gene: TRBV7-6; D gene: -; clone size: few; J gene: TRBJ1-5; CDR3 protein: CASSLTGDINQPQHF; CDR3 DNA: TGTGCCAGCAGCTTAACCGGGGACATCAATCAGCCCCAGCATTTT
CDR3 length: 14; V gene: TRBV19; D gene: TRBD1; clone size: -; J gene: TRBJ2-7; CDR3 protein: CASNDRGQAYEQYF; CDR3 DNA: TGTGCCAGTAACGACAGGGGGCAGGCCTACGAGCAGTACTTC
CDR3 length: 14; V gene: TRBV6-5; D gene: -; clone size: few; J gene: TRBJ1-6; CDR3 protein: CASSYRQGGSPLHF; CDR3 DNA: TGTGCCAGCAGTTACCGCCAGGGAGGTTCACCCCTCCACTTT
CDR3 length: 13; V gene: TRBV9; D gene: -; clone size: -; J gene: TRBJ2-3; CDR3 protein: CASSPVYTDTQYF; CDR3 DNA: TGTGCCAGCAGCCCAGTCTACACAGATACGCAGTATTTT
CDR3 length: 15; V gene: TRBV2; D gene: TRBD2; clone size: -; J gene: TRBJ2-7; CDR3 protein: CASSPGTRSSYEQYF; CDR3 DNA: TGTGCCAGCAGTCCCGGGACTAGGAGCTCCTACGAGCAGTACTTC